The clone carrying this T cell receptor beta chain was recorded a few times. The data stem from a study of cytomegalovirus exposure and HLA in healthy donors. Researchers ran the PCR with 60 Vbeta and 13 Jbeta primers. Some clones are missing from TCRdb's copy, which holds only in-frame ones; the method was immunoSEQ multiplex PCR. Of some 98,000 clones in the sample, roughly two thirds were seen once. The V gene end was trimmed by 3 bases and the J gene end by 7 bases; junction bases not matched to a gene: 10. Germline V gives CDR1 SGDLS, CDR2 YYNGEE. This CDR3 contains 15 residues. The V call is TRBV9, the J call TRBJ2-5, with 9 bases identical to TRBD2. The sequencing sample was made of PBMCs. The receptor's source is a man aged 50-59 years in good health and CMV-seronegative. CDR3 in amino acids: CASSAQLGGGGTQYF. The CDR3 nucleotides are TGTGCCAGCAGCGCGCAACTAGGCGGGGGGGGGACCCAGTACTTC.